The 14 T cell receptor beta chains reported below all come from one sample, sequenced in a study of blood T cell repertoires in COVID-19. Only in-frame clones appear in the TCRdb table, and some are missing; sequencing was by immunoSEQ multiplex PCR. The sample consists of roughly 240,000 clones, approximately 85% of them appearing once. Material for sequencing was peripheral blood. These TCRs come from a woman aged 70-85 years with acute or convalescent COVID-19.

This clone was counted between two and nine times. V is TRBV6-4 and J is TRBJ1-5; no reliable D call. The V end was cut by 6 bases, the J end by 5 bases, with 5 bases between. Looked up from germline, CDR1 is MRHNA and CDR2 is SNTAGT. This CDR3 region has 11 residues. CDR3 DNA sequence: TGTGCCAGCAGCCCCTATCAGCCCCAGCATTTT. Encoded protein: CASSPYQPQHF.

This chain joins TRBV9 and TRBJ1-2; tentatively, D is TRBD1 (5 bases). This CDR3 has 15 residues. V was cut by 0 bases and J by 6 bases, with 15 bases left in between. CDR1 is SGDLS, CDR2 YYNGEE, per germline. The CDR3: CASSVGQGLIDGYTF. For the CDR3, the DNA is TGTGCCAGCAGCGTAGGGCAGGGCCTTATTGATGGCTACACCTTC.

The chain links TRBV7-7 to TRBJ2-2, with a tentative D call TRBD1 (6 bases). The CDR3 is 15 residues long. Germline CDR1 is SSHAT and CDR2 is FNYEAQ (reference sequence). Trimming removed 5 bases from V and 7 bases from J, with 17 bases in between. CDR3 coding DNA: TGTGCCAGCAGCCCGGACAGAATTTCAATCGGGGAGCTGTTTTTT. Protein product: CASSPDRISIGELFF.

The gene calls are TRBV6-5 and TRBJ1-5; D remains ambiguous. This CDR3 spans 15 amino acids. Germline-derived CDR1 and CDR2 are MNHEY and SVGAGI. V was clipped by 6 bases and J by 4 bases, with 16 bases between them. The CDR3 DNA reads TGTGCCAGCAGGCTACAGATTACTGGGAATCAGCCCCAGCATTTT. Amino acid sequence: CASRLQITGNQPQHF.

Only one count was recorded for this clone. CDR3 nucleotides: TGTGCCAGCAGCTTAAGGGAGGATGAGCAGTTCTTC. This encodes CASSLREDEQFF. The chain joins TRBV7-9 to TRBJ2-1; maybe TRBD2 (6 bases). From germline, CDR1 is SEHNR and CDR2 FQNEAQ (reference sequence). There are 12 residues in the CDR3. V shed 2 bases and J shed 8 bases, with 7 bases lying between them.

CDR3 DNA: TGCGCCAGCAGTAGTGCCGGGACAGGGTACTACGAGCAGTACTTC. Residues: CASSSAGTGYYEQYF. J is TRBJ2-7 and V is TRBV5-1; 9 positions agree with TRBD1. The CDR3 is 15 residues long. Germline lookup yields CDR1 SGHRS and CDR2 YFSETQ. Losses at the gene ends were 5 bases for V and 3 bases for J; bases not matched to a gene: 9.

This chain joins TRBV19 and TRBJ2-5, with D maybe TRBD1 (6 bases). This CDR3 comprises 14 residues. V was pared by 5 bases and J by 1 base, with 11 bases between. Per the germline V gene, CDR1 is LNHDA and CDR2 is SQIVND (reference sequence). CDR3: CASSLPGAQETQYF. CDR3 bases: TGTGCCAGTAGTTTACCAGGGGCCCAAGAGACCCAGTACTTC. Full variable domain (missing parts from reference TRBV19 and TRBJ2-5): DGGITQSPKYLFRKEGQNVTLSCEQNLNHDAMYWYRQDPGQGLRLIYYSQIVNDFQKGDIAEGYSVSREKKESFPLTVTSAQKNPTAFYLCASSLPGAQETQYFGPGTRLLVL.

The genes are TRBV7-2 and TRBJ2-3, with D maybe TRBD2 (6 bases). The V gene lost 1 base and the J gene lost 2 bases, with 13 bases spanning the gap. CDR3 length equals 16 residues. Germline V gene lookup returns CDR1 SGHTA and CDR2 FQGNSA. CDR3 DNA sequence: TGTGCCAGCAGCTTAGGTTTACGGGGGATCACAGATACGCAGTATTTT. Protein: CASSLGLRGITDTQYF.

The CDR3 DNA sequence: TGCGCCAGCAGCTTGGGAGCCGGGACAGGGGGCACTGAAGCTTTCTTT. Residues: CASSLGAGTGGTEAFF. The chain carries TRBV5-1 and TRBJ1-1; 11 nucleotides align to TRBD1. The ends lost 0 bases at V and 4 bases at J; junction bases unmatched: 5. The CDR3 spans 16 residues. Germline V lookup: CDR1 SGHRS, CDR2 YFSETQ. Looking up the rest from reference TRBV5-1 and TRBJ1-1 gives the full variable domain: KAGVTQTPRYLIKTRGQQVTLSCSPISGHRSVSWYQQTPGQGLQFLFEYFSETQRNKGNFPGRFSGRQFSNSRSEMNVSTLELGDSALYLCASSLGAGTGGTEAFFGQGTRLTVV.

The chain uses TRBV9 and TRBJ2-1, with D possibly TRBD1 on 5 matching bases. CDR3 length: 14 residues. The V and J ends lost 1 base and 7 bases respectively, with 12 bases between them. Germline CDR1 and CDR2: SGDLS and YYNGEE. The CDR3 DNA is TGTGCCAGCAGCGTACCCCCCCAGGGAAATGAGCAGTTCTTC. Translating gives CASSVPPQGNEQFF.

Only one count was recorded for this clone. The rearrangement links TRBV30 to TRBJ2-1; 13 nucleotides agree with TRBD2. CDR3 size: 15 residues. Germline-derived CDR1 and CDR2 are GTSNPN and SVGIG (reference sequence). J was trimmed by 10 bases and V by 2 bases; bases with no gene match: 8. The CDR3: CAWSLVGLAGLEQFF. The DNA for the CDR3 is TGTGCCTGGAGTCTAGTGGGACTAGCGGGGCTCGAGCAGTTCTTC.

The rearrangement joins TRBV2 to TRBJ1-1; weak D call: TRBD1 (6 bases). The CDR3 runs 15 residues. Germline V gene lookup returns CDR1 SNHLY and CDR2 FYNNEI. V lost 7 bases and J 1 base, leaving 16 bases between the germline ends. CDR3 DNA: TGTGCCAGCAAAGTTGACAGCAGGGGGAACACTGAAGCTTTCTTT. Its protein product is CASKVDSRGNTEAFF.

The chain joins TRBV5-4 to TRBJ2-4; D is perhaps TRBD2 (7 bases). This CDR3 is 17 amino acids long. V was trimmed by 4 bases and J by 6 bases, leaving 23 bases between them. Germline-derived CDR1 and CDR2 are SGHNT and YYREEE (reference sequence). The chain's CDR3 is CASSAAGGGARANIQYF. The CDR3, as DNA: TGTGCCAGCAGCGCGGCGGGCGGGGGCGCGAGGGCAAACATTCAGTACTTC.

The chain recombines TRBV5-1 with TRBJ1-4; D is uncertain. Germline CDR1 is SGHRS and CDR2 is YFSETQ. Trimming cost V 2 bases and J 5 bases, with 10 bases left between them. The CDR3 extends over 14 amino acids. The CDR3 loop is CASSFGGGNEKLFF. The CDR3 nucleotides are TGCGCCAGCAGCTTCGGCGGTGGGAATGAAAAACTGTTTTTT.